One and the same sample provided the 14 T cell receptor beta chains below, sequenced in a study of neurological immune-mediated disorders. TCRdb called the 5' RACE reads again in MiXCR, with one record for every CDR3 protein. The sample comprises 48,000 or so distinct CDR3 sequences, over 9% of which are singletons, and about 20% rests with the top ten. Sample: PBMCs. All receptors derive from a woman between 40 and 50 years old with HTLV-1-associated myelopathy (HAM/TSP).

This clonotype was seen at least ten times. The chain has TRBV7-6 and TRBJ2-1, with 8 bases identical to TRBD2. Per the germline V gene, CDR1 is SGHVS and CDR2 is FNYEAQ. The V segment lost 5 bases and the J segment 0 bases; nucleotides outside the gene matches: 18. This CDR3 is 20 amino acids long. CDR3 DNA: TGTGCCAGCAGCGGTCCACCGGGGGGGCTTAAACCCAGCTCCTACAATGAGCAGTTCTTC. Its translation: CASSGPPGGLKPSSYNEQFF.

This clonotype was recorded at least ten times. V usage is TRBV7-6 and J usage is TRBJ2-7; a weak D match, TRBD2 (7 bases). Germline V gene data show CDR1 as SGHVS and CDR2 as FNYEAQ. Trimming stripped 1 base from V and 4 bases from J, with 14 bases between. The CDR3 consists of 15 residues. CDR3 sequence (DNA): TGTGCCAGCAGCTTAGGAGGGGGGGGCGTATACGAGCAGTACTTC. Translation gives CASSLGGGGVYEQYF.

This clonotype was counted at least ten times. The rearrangement joins TRBV5-6 to TRBJ2-1, with D possibly TRBD1 on 6 matching bases. CDR3 size: 12 residues. The V gene lost 3 bases and the J gene lost 7 bases, with 8 bases spanning the gap. The germline CDR1 and CDR2 sequences are SGHDT and YYEEEE. CDR3 nucleotides: TGTGCCAGCAGCTCAGGGGTTAATGAGCAGTTCTTC. Protein: CASSSGVNEQFF.

The table lists this clonotype with a few counts. The rearrangement uses TRBV4-2 and TRBJ2-7; 9 bases match TRBD1. Germline assignment: CDR1 LGHNA and CDR2 YNFKEQ. The CDR3 loop spans 16 amino acids. With V trimmed by 1 base and J by 2 bases, 6 bases remained unmatched. The CDR3 nucleotides read TGTGCCAGCAGCCAAGTGCTAGGACAGGGGACCTACGAGCAGTACTTC. It translates to CASSQVLGQGTYEQYF.

This clonotype occurred many times. The chain combines TRBV4-2 with TRBJ2-2; the match to TRBD1 covers 9 bases. V shed 2 bases, J shed 7 bases, and the junction held 8 bases outside the gene matches. CDR3 length: 16 residues. Germline loops: CDR1 LGHNA, CDR2 YNFKEQ. The CDR3 DNA reads TGTGCCAGCAGCCAATCCCCGGGACAGGGCATCGGGGAGCTGTTTTTT. Translation gives CASSQSPGQGIGELFF.

This clonotype was recorded many times. The chain employs TRBV7-2 and TRBJ2-3; maybe TRBD1 (6 bases). The CDR3 consists of 13 residues. CDR1 and CDR2 from the germline V gene are SGHTA and FQGNSA. Between the trimmed V and J ends, which lost 6 bases and 5 bases, there was a span of 12 bases. The chain's CDR3 is CASRATGIDTQYF. CDR3 nucleotide sequence: TGTGCCAGCAGGGCTACAGGGATAGATACGCAGTATTTT.

The table lists this clonotype with many counts. The chain links TRBV4-3 to TRBJ2-5; D not certain. In germline, CDR1 is LGHNA, CDR2 YSLEER. Trimming removed 0 bases at V and 3 bases at J, with 8 bases between. This CDR3 is built from 14 residues. CDR3 protein: CASSQDTAKETQYF. CDR3 DNA: TGCGCCAGCAGCCAAGACACAGCCAAAGAGACCCAGTACTTC.

This clonotype was recorded at least ten times. The chain is built from TRBV2 and TRBJ2-7, with D possibly being TRBD1 or TRBD2 (6 bases each). V lost 4 bases to trimming and J lost 6 bases, with 13 bases between them. Per the germline V gene, CDR1 is SNHLY and CDR2 is FYNNEI. The CDR3 contains 13 residues. The CDR3 loop is CASSVTGAGEQYF. The CDR3 DNA reads as TGTGCCAGCAGTGTTACGGGGGCCGGCGAGCAGTACTTC.

This clonotype was recorded at least ten times. The chain links TRBV19 to TRBJ2-7, with D perhaps given as TRBD1 or TRBD2 (5 bases each). The length of the CDR3 is 15 residues. V lost 3 bases to trimming and J lost 5 bases, with 17 bases between them. Germline V gene sequence: CDR1 LNHDA, CDR2 SQIVND (reference sequence). In DNA, the CDR3 is TGTGCCAGTAGTATCGGGAATCAGGGTCTGGACGAGCAGTACTTC. Its protein is CASSIGNQGLDEQYF.

There are many counts of this clonotype. The chain employs TRBV4-1 and TRBJ1-1; maybe TRBD1 (5 bases). V lost 4 bases and J 5 bases, leaving 20 bases between the germline ends. CDR1 and CDR2 from the germline V gene are MGHRA and YSYEKL. This CDR3 is 16 amino acids long. In nucleotides, the CDR3 is TGCGCCAGCAGCCGGTACAGACAGATGGCGCGGACTGAAGCTTTCTTT. Translating gives CASSRYRQMARTEAFF.

Many counts were recorded for this clonotype. This sequence joins TRBV24-1 and TRBJ1-2, with TRBD1 as a possible D gene (5 bases). The V end lost 7 bases, the J end lost 4 bases, and 12 bases lay between the germline ends. The CDR3 consists of 13 residues. Germline lookup yields CDR1 KGHDR and CDR2 SFDVKD. This chain's CDR3 is CATSSGRTYGYTF. The CDR3 DNA reads TGTGCCACCAGCTCGGGACGGACCTATGGCTACACCTTC.

Many counts were recorded for this clonotype. The chain has TRBV6-5 and TRBJ1-5; 7 bases are a match to TRBD1. CDR3 length: 15 residues. Per the germline V gene, CDR1 is MNHEY and CDR2 is SVGAGI. V lost 0 bases, J lost 6 bases, and 5 bases stayed unmatched. CDR3: CASSYSGQAGQPQHF. For the CDR3, the DNA is TGTGCCAGCAGTTACTCCGGACAGGCGGGTCAGCCCCAGCATTTT.

This clonotype was detected ten times or more. The chain carries TRBV10-3 and TRBJ2-7, with a possible D match to TRBD1 (6 bases). V was shortened by 10 bases and J by 3 bases, with 13 bases between the two germline ends. Germline values: CDR1 ENHRY, CDR2 SYGVKD. There are 12 residues in the CDR3. CDR3 sequence reads: CATGQRIYEQYF. The CDR3 region has the DNA TGTGCCACAGGACAGAGAATCTACGAGCAGTACTTC.

In this sample, this clonotype turned up once. A read error may be the cause here, since a much bigger clone is one base away. Since no conserved phenylalanine or tryptophan closes the CDR3, a read error is the likely cause. The chain combines TRBV5-1 with TRBJ2-3, with D maybe TRBD2 (5 bases). Germline V gene lookup returns CDR1 SGHRS and CDR2 YFSETQ. The CDR3 extends over 14 amino acids. Trimming left V 5 bases short and J 0 bases short, with 10 bases between. Here the CDR3 reads CASREESSTDTQYV. The CDR3 coding sequence is TGCGCCAGCAGGGAGGAGTCTAGCACAGATACGCAGTATGTT.